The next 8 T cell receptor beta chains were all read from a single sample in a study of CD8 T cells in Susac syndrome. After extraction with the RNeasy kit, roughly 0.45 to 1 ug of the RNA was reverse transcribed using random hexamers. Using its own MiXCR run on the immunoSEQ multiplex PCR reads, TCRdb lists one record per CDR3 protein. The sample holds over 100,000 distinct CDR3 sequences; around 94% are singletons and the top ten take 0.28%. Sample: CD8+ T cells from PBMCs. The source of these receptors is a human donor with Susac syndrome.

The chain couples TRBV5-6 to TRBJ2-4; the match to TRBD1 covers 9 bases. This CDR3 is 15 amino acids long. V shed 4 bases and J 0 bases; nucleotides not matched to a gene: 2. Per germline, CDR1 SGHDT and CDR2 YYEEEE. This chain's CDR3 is CASSETGGAKNIQYF. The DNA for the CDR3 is TGTGCCAGCAGCGAGACAGGGGGAGCCAAAAACATTCAGTACTTC. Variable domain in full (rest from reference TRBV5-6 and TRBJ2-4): DAGVTQSPTHLIKTRGQQVTLRCSPKSGHDTVSWYQQALGQGPQFIFQYYEEEERQRGNFPDRFSGHQFPNYSSELNVNALLLGDSALYLCASSETGGAKNIQYFGAGTRLSVL.

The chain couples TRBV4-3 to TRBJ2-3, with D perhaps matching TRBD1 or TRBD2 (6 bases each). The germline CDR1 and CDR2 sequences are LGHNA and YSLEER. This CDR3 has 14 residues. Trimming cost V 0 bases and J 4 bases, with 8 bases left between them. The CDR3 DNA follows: TGCGCCAGCAGCCAAGATGGGGGGCCAGATACGCAGTATTTT. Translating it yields CASSQDGGPDTQYF.

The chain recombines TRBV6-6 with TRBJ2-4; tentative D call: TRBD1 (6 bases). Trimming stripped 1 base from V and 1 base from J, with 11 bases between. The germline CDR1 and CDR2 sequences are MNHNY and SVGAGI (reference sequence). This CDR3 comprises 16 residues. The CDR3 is CASSYWDMSAKNIQYF. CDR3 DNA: TGTGCCAGCAGTTACTGGGACATGAGCGCCAAAAACATTCAGTACTTC.

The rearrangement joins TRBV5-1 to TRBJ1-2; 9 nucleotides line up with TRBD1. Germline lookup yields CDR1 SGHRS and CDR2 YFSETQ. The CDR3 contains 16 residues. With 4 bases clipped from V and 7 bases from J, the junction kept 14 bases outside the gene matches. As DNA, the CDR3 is TGCGCCAGCAGCACCCGGGACAGGGAGTTAGTCTCTGGCTACACCTTC. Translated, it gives CASSTRDRELVSGYTF.

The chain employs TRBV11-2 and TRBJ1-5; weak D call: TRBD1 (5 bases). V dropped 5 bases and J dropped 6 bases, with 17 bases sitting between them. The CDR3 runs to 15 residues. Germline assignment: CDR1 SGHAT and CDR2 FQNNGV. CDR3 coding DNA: TGTGCCAGCAGCCAGGGCCTAGGGGCGGGTCAGCCCCAGCATTTT. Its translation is CASSQGLGAGQPQHF. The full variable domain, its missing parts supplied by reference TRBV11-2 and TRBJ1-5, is EAGVAQSPRYKIIEKRQSVAFWCNPISGHATLYWYQQILGQGPKLLIQFQNNGVVDDSQLPKDRFSAERLKGVDSTLKIQPAKLEDSAVYLCASSQGLGAGQPQHFGDGTRLSIL.

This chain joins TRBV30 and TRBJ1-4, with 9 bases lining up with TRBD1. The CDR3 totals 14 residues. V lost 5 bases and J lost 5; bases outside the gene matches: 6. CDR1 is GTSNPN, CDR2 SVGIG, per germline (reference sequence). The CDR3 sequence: CAWESGTGNEKLFF. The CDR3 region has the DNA TGTGCCTGGGAGTCCGGGACAGGGAATGAAAAACTGTTTTTT.

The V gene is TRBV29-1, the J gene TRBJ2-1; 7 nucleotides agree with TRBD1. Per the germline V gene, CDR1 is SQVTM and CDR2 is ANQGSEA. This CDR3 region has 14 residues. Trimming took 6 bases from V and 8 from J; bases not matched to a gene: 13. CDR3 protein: CSVDAVDRRDEQFF. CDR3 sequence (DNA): TGCAGCGTCGACGCGGTGGACAGGCGAGATGAGCAGTTCTTC.

The CDR3 protein is CASTTSAANTEAFF. The CDR3, as DNA: TGTGCCAGTACGACCTCGGCGGCGAACACTGAAGCTTTCTTT. This chain connects TRBV19 to TRBJ1-1; no clear D gene. Germline-derived CDR1 and CDR2 are LNHDA and SQIVND (reference sequence). Trimming removed 7 bases from V and 1 base from J, with 13 bases in between. The CDR3 is made up of 14 amino acids.